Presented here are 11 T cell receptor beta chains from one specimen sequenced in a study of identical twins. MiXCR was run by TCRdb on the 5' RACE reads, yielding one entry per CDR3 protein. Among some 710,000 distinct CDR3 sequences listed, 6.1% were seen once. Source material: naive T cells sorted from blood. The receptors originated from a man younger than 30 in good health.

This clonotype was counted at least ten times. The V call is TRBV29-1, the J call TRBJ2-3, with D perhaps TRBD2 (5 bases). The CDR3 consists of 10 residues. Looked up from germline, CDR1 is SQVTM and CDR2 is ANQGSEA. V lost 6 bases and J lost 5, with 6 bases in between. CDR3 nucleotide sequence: TGCAGCGTCGAGGGAGATACGCAGTATTTT. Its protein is CSVEGDTQYF.

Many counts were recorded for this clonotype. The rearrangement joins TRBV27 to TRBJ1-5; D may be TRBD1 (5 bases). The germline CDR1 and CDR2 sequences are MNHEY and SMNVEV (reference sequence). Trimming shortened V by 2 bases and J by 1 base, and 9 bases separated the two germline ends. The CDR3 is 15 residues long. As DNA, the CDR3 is TGTGCCAGCAGTTTAAGGGGTGGGAGCAATCAGCCCCAGCATTTT. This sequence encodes CASSLRGGSNQPQHF.

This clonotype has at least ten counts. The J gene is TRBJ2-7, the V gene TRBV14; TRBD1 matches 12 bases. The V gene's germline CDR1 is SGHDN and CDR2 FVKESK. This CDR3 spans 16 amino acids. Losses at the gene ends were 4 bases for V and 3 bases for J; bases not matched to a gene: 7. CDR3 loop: CASSPGTGGAYYEQYF. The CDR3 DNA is TGTGCCAGCAGCCCGGGGACAGGGGGCGCCTACTACGAGCAGTACTTC.

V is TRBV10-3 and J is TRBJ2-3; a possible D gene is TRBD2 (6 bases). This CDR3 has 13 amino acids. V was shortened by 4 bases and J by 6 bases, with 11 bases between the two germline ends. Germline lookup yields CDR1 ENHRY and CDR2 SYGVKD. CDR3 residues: CAISGGTRDTQYF. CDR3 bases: TGTGCCATCAGTGGAGGGACTCGGGATACGCAGTATTTT.

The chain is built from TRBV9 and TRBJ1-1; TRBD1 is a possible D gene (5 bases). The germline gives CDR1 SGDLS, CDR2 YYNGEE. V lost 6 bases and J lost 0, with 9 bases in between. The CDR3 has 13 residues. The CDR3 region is CASTRDLNTEAFF. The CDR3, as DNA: TGTGCCAGCACCAGGGACTTGAACACTGAAGCTTTCTTT.

The CDR3: CASSSGQGDFYEQYF. CDR3 coding DNA: TGTGCCAGCAGTTCGGGACAGGGGGATTTCTACGAGCAGTACTTC. The V gene is TRBV27, the J gene TRBJ2-7, with 11 positions matching TRBD1. Losses at the gene ends were 4 bases for V and 3 bases for J; bases not matched to a gene: 5. The CDR3 runs to 15 residues. CDR1 is MNHEY, CDR2 SMNVEV, per germline (reference sequence).

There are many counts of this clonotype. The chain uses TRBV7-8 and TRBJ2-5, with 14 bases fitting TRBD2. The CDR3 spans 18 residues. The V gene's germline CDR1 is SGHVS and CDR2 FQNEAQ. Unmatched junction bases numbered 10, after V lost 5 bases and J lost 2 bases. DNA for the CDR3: TGTGCCAGCAGCGCCCGACTAGCGGGAGGGATAAATCAAGAGACCCAGTACTTC. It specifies CASSARLAGGINQETQYF.

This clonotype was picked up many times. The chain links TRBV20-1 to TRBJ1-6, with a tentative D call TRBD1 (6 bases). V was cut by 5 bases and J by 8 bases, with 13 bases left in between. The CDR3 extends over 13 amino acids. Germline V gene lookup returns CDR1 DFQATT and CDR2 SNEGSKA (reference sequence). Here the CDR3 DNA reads TGCAGTGCTGGGGGCAGGGCGCATTCACCCCTCCACTTT. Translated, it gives CSAGGRAHSPLHF.

The CDR3 DNA reads as TGTGCCAGCAGTTACTCTGGGACAGGGGGTCGCTACGAGCAGTACTTC. This sequence encodes CASSYSGTGGRYEQYF. The chain employs TRBV6-5 and TRBJ2-7; 11 bases agree with TRBD1. From germline, CDR1 is MNHEY and CDR2 SVGAGI. The CDR3 is 16 residues long. Trimming cost V 0 bases and J 3 bases; bases outside gene matches: 4.

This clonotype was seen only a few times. The CDR3 region has the DNA TGTGCCAGCTCACCGACGGGACAGATCTCCTACGAGCAGTACGTC. Protein sequence: CASSPTGQISYEQYV. This chain links TRBV18 with TRBJ2-7; TRBD1 matches at 7 bases. The CDR3 extends over 15 amino acids. Germline V gene data show CDR1 as KGHSH and CDR2 as LQKENI. V shed 3 bases and J 0 bases; nucleotides not matched to a gene: 5.

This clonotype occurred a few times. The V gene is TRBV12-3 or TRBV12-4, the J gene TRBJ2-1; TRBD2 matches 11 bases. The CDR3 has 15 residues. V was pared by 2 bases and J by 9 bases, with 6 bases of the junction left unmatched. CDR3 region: CASSLLGTSGGEQFF. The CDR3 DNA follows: TGTGCCAGCAGTTTACTAGGGACTAGCGGCGGTGAGCAGTTCTTC.